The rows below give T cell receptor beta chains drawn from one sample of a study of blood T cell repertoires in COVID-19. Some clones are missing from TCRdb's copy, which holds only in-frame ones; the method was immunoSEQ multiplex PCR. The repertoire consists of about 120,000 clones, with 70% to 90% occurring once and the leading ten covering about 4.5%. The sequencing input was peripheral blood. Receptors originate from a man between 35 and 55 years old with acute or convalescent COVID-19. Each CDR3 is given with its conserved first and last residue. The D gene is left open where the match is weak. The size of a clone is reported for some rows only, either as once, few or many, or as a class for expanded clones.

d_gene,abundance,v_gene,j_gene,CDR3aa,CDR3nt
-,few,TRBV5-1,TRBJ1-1,CASSLQPGAGGTEAFF,TGCGCCAGCAGCTTGCAACCGGGGGCCGGGGGGACTGAAGCTTTCTTT
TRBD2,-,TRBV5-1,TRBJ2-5,CASRASSGGETQYF,TGCGCCAGCAGAGCCTCTAGCGGGGGTGAGACCCAGTACTTC
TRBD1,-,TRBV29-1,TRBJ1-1,CSVGRDRVGTEAFF,TGCAGCGTAGGCCGGGACAGGGTGGGGACTGAAGCTTTCTTT
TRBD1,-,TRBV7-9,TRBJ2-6,CASSRRGTGSSGANVLTF,TGTGCCAGCAGCCGTCGGGGGACAGGGAGCTCTGGGGCCAACGTCCTGACTTTC
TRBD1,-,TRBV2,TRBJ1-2,CASSDDQGGSGYTF,TGTGCCAGCAGTGACGACCAGGGGGGTAGCGGCTACACCTTC
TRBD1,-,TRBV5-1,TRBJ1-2,CASSLSPQGANYGYTF,TGCGCCAGCAGCTTGAGCCCACAGGGGGCAAACTATGGCTACACCTTC
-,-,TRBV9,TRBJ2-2,CASSVATEPNTGELFF,TGTGCCAGCAGCGTAGCTACAGAGCCGAACACCGGGGAGCTGTTTTTT
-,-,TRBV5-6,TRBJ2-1,CASSLTVEQFF,TGTGCCAGCAGCCTGACAGTTGAGCAGTTCTTC
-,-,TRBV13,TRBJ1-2,CASSDRVTGQKSYGYTF,TGTGCCAGCAGCGACCGAGTTACGGGACAAAAATCGTATGGCTACACCTTC
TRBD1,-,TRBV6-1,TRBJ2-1,CASSVRQGASYNEQFF,TGTGCCAGCAGTGTACGACAGGGGGCCTCCTACAATGAGCAGTTCTTC
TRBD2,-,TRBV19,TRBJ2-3,CASSMGGGPSDTQYF,TGTGCCAGTAGTATGGGGGGAGGGCCCTCAGATACGCAGTATTTT
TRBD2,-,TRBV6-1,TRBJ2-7,CASSEVGGAPYEQYF,TGTGCCAGCAGTGAAGTGGGAGGGGCCCCCTACGAGCAGTACTTC
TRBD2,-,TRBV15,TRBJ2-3,CATSSRREGTDTQYF,TGTGCCACCAGCAGCCGACGGGAGGGCACAGATACGCAGTATTTT
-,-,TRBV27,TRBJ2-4,CASSRLTAPGVAKNIQYF,TGTGCCAGCAGCCGCCTGACTGCTCCCGGGGTTGCCAAAAACATTCAGTACTTC
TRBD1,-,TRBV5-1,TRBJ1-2,CASSLGAGGVQGNGYTF,TGCGCCAGCAGCTTGGGGGCAGGGGGCGTCCAAGGGAATGGCTACACCTTC
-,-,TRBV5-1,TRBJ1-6,CASSLATGVDSPLHF,TGCGCCAGCAGCTTGGCGACGGGGGTGGATTCACCCCTCCACTTT
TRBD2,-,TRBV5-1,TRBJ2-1,CASSPLLAGSYNEQFF,TGCGCCAGCAGCCCACTACTAGCGGGTTCCTACAATGAGCAGTTCTTC
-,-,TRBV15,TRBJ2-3,CATSSRQRGDTQYF,TGTGCCACCAGCAGTAGGCAGAGAGGGGATACGCAGTATTTT
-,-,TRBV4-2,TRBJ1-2,CASSQDVGSGYTF,TGTGCCAGCAGCCAAGACGTGGGGAGCGGCTACACCTTC
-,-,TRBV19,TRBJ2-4,CASSTAAGQTLILAKNIQYF,TGTGCCAGTAGTACCGCCGCCGGACAGACGCTAATATTAGCCAAAAACATTCAGTACTTC
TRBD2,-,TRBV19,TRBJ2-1,CASSITSGGSYNEQFF,TGTGCCAGTAGTATCACTAGCGGGGGCTCCTACAATGAGCAGTTCTTC
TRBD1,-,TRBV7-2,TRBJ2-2,CASRSKQGGRDTGELFF,TGTGCCAGCAGATCTAAACAGGGGGGCCGGGACACCGGGGAGCTGTTTTTT
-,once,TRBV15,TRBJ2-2,CATSRDQKGGLFF,TGTGCCACCAGCAGAGATCAGAAGGGAGGCCTGTTTTTT
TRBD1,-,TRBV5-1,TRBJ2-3,CASSLRQGRSTDTQYF,TGCGCCAGCAGCTTAAGACAGGGGCGAAGCACAGATACGCAGTATTTT
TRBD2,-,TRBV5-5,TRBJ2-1,CASSPNLAGVSREQFF,TGTGCCAGCAGCCCCAATTTGGCGGGAGTGAGCCGTGAGCAGTTCTTC
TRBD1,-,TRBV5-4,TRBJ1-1,CASRPTPTGDTEAFF,TGTGCCAGCAGACCTACCCCGACAGGGGACACTGAAGCTTTCTTT
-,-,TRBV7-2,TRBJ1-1,CASSLGLAVEAFF,TGTGCCAGCAGCTTAGGATTGGCAGTCGAAGCTTTCTTT
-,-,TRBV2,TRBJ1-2,CATRPMRAPNYGYTF,TGTGCCACCCGACCTATGCGGGCCCCTAACTATGGCTACACCTTC
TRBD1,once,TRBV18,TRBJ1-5,CASEGGNNQPQHF,TGTGCCAGCGAAGGGGGCAACAATCAGCCCCAGCATTTT
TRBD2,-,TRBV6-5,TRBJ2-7,CASSFVLAEPPYEQYF,TGTGCCAGCAGTTTCGTACTAGCGGAGCCCCCCTACGAGCAGTACTTC
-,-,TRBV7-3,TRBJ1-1,CASSPLAGTMNTEAFF,TGTGCCAGCAGCCCACTGGCGGGGACGATGAACACTGAAGCTTTCTTT